Described below is a single T cell receptor (beta chain) sequence and its context. What it binds is not known. This sample stems from a study of long-term antiretroviral therapy in people with HIV. About the research overall: When the earliest samples were collected, ART was typically delayed until CD4 counts fell.

V gave up 3 bases and J gave up 0 bases, with 9 bases separating them. Germline V gene lookup returns CDR1 MGHRA and CDR2 YSYEKL. This CDR3 has 15 residues. The immunoSEQ assay was v3.0, run at survey level. The protocol was immunoSEQ multiplex PCR, while the TCRdb copy is restricted to in-frame clones and leaves out a portion. The table shows tens of thousands of clones, with around 80% occurring only once. Whole-study findings and limits: Specimen acquisition occurred between the mid-2000s and the late 2010s, potentially under older ART regimens. Clones expanded before ART dominated the repertoire at all time points.

The chain uses TRBV4-1 and TRBJ1-5; D call uncertain. The origin of this receptor is a woman aged 25 to 45 with HIV. The specimen comprised unsorted PBMCs, sampled 2.9 years after starting antiretroviral therapy. CDR3 loop: CASSHPGYSNQPQHF. CDR3 in DNA: TGCGCCAGCAGCCACCCGGGGTATAGCAATCAGCCCCAGCATTTT.